This is a list of T cell receptor beta chains from one sample in a study of blood T cells in healthy people across ages. TCRdb itself ran the 5' RACE reads through MiXCR, one entry per CDR3 protein. Of around 1,900,000 distinct CDR3 sequences detected, 35% to 50% appear once; the ten largest clones hold about 21%. The sequenced sample consisted of blood. The receptors were sampled from a human donor in good health. The CDR3 runs from the conserved cysteine through the conserved F or W. Fields, in order: D gene, V gene, J gene, CDR3 protein. A D gene is named only where the DNA matches it firmly.

d_gene: -
v_gene: TRBV7-6
j_gene: TRBJ2-3
CDR3aa: CASSLEGSGVVRAQYF

d_gene: -
v_gene: TRBV29-1
j_gene: TRBJ2-7
CDR3aa: CSVGQTAYEQYF

d_gene: TRBD1
v_gene: TRBV5-1
j_gene: TRBJ2-1
CDR3aa: CASSLESTGAGEQFF

d_gene: -
v_gene: TRBV29-1
j_gene: TRBJ1-2
CDR3aa: CSVESGEVYGYTF

d_gene: -
v_gene: TRBV13
j_gene: TRBJ1-2
CDR3aa: CASSLGLRGYTF

d_gene: -
v_gene: TRBV5-1
j_gene: TRBJ2-3
CDR3aa: CASSLAFRSTQYF

d_gene: TRBD1
v_gene: TRBV5-6
j_gene: TRBJ2-1
CDR3aa: CASSYLTGGSYNEQFF

d_gene: -
v_gene: TRBV25-1
j_gene: TRBJ1-6
CDR3aa: CASSDFFSGGTDVGSPLHF

d_gene: -
v_gene: TRBV20-1
j_gene: TRBJ1-2
CDR3aa: CSATPGGGDYGYTF

d_gene: -
v_gene: TRBV4-1
j_gene: TRBJ1-2
CDR3aa: CASRPTGREGGYTF

d_gene: -
v_gene: TRBV7-2
j_gene: TRBJ2-3
CDR3aa: CASSLVRGAGDTQYF

d_gene: TRBD2
v_gene: TRBV20-1
j_gene: TRBJ2-5
CDR3aa: CSARPGGADQETQYF

d_gene: TRBD2
v_gene: TRBV5-1
j_gene: TRBJ2-1
CDR3aa: CASSSQGLVIDEQFF

d_gene: -
v_gene: TRBV29-1
j_gene: TRBJ1-2
CDR3aa: CSVDLGEVINYGYTF

d_gene: TRBD2
v_gene: TRBV7-9
j_gene: TRBJ2-1
CDR3aa: CASSFSGGYPGEQFF

d_gene: -
v_gene: TRBV12-3/TRBV12-4
j_gene: TRBJ1-2
CDR3aa: CASSLWTAYGYTF

d_gene: -
v_gene: TRBV7-2
j_gene: TRBJ2-5
CDR3aa: CASSLDFQGGGETQYF

d_gene: -
v_gene: TRBV5-1
j_gene: TRBJ2-5
CDR3aa: CASRLNLETQYF

d_gene: -
v_gene: TRBV15
j_gene: TRBJ2-5
CDR3aa: CATSRAGPVETQYF

d_gene: -
v_gene: TRBV12-3/TRBV12-4
j_gene: TRBJ2-1
CDR3aa: CASCLDSWHNEQFF

d_gene: -
v_gene: TRBV6-2/TRBV6-3
j_gene: TRBJ2-5
CDR3aa: CASSYSPGLRRETQYF

d_gene: -
v_gene: TRBV29-1
j_gene: TRBJ2-1
CDR3aa: CSGMWAYYNEQFF

d_gene: -
v_gene: TRBV7-9
j_gene: TRBJ2-5
CDR3aa: CASSLDYKETQYF

d_gene: TRBD1
v_gene: TRBV29-1
j_gene: TRBJ1-2
CDR3aa: CSVAPGGGYGYTF